This section outlines one T cell receptor (beta chain) sequence together with its context. This CDR3 is 15 amino acids long. CDR1 and CDR2 from the germline V gene are LGHNA and YSLEER. The junction had 14 bases not matched to a gene; V was cut back by 4 bases and J by 11 bases. This sample was taken from a study of blood T cell repertoires in COVID-19. Clinical history reported by participants formed the basis on which cohorts were assigned. The data were produced by immunoSEQ multiplex PCR, yet TCRdb's version contains in-frame clones alone and is incomplete. The sample has approximately 160,000 clones; around four fifths are singletons.

The V and J genes are TRBV4-3 and TRBJ1-1; 9 bases line up with TRBD1. Sequenced material: PBMCs or T cells enriched from blood (not recorded which). This TCR came from a man aged 45 to 65 who had recovered from COVID-19. The CDR3 bases are TGCGCCAGCAGCCCTGCCGGGACAGGGCGTTTTGGGGCTTTCTTT. As protein: CASSPAGTGRFGAFF.